A single sample is the source of the 29 T cell receptor beta chains below, sequenced in a study of cytomegalovirus exposure and HLA in healthy donors. PCR involved 60 Vbeta and 13 Jbeta primers. Profiling relied on immunoSEQ multiplex PCR, and the TCRdb table lists in-frame clones only, not all of them. The table includes 30,000 to 50,000 clones, roughly three quarters detected once. Sequencing used PBMCs. These receptors were taken from a man aged 35 to 55 in good health and CMV-seronegative.

V and J are TRBV7-8 and TRBJ1-1, with 7 positions matching TRBD1. CDR3 length: 14 amino acids. The ends lost 1 base at V and 8 bases at J; junction bases unmatched: 7. Germline values: CDR1 SGHVS, CDR2 FQNEAQ. In DNA form, the CDR3 reads TGTGCCAGCAGCTTAGAGCTGGGGACAGCCGAAGCTTTCTTT. This codes for CASSLELGTAEAFF.

The chain has TRBV7-2 and TRBJ1-6, with D unresolved. This CDR3 has 15 amino acids. V was cut by 1 base and J by 7 bases, with 11 bases left in between. CDR1 SGHTA and CDR2 FQGNSA come from the germline V gene. In DNA form, the CDR3 reads TGTGCCAGCAGCTTAGAGCCGGGAGCCAATTCACCCCTCCACTTT. Its translation: CASSLEPGANSPLHF.

The chain has TRBV9 and TRBJ2-3; the D gene is possibly TRBD2 (6 bases). Trimming removed 5 bases at V and 1 base at J, with 11 bases between. The CDR3 runs 14 residues. In germline, CDR1 is SGDLS, CDR2 YYNGEE. CDR3 nucleotides: TGTGCCAGCAGACCGGGACTCCGCACAGATACGCAGTATTTT. It is translated as CASRPGLRTDTQYF.

The sample holds a few counts of this clone. The chain combines TRBV18 with TRBJ1-2; D is unresolved. The CDR3 runs to 13 residues. Deletions cut 6 bases from V and 0 bases from J, with 8 bases between. Per germline, CDR1 KGHSH and CDR2 LQKENI. The CDR3 region is CASSTASNYGYTF. The CDR3 nucleotides are TGTGCCAGCTCTACTGCCTCTAACTATGGCTACACCTTC.

The chain carries TRBV7-3 and TRBJ2-5; D is possibly TRBD2 (5 bases). Trimming stripped 4 bases from V and 5 bases from J, with 5 bases between. The length of the CDR3 is 11 residues. Per the germline V gene, CDR1 is SGHTA and CDR2 is FQGTGA. CDR3 sequence reads: CASSSGETQYF. CDR3 nucleotides: TGTGCCAGCAGCTCGGGGGAGACCCAGTACTTC. Using reference TRBV7-3 and TRBJ2-5 for the parts outside the CDR3, the full variable domain is GAGVSQTPSNKVTEKGKYVELRCDPISGHTALYWYRQSLGQGPEFLIYFQGTGAADDSGLPNDRFFAVRPEGSVSTLKIQRTERGDSAVYLCASSSGETQYFGPGTRLLVL.

The chain links TRBV7-9 to TRBJ2-7, with 8 nucleotides matching TRBD2. The germline V gene encodes CDR1 SEHNR and CDR2 FQNEAQ (reference sequence). The CDR3 covers 13 residues. J was trimmed by 1 base and V by 8 bases; bases with no gene match: 4. CDR3 protein: CASAGGTSYEQYF. CDR3 in DNA: TGTGCCAGCGCGGGGGGCACATCCTACGAGCAGTACTTC.

The chain has TRBV5-1 and TRBJ1-1, with D possibly being TRBD1 (5 bases). This CDR3 contains 12 residues. Trimming cost V 4 bases and J 8 bases, with 12 bases left between them. Germline lookup yields CDR1 SGHRS and CDR2 YFSETQ. CDR3 DNA: TGCGCCAGCAGCCCCCAGGGTCAAGAAGCTTTCTTT. Translated, it gives CASSPQGQEAFF.

CDR3 nucleotides: TGCGCCAGCAGCCCCGGACAGGCCAACTACGAGCAGTACTTC. This gives the protein CASSPGQANYEQYF. The chain links TRBV5-1 to TRBJ2-7; 7 nucleotides align to TRBD1. This CDR3 is 14 amino acids long. J gave up 3 bases and V 4 bases, and 7 bases lay outside the gene matches. Germline loops: CDR1 SGHRS, CDR2 YFSETQ.

The chain has TRBV19 and TRBJ1-2, with D possibly being TRBD1 (6 bases). This CDR3 is 13 amino acids long. Germline values: CDR1 LNHDA, CDR2 SQIVND (reference sequence). Deletions cut 3 bases from V and 7 bases from J, with 12 bases between. CDR3 DNA sequence: TGTGCCAGTAGTATCACAGGGTACGGTGGCTACACCTTC. Translated: CASSITGYGGYTF.

The gene calls are TRBV5-6 and TRBJ1-5, with D possibly TRBD1 on 5 matching bases. This CDR3 is built from 14 residues. V lost 2 bases and J 7 bases, leaving 13 bases between the germline ends. Germline V gene lookup returns CDR1 SGHDT and CDR2 YYEEEE. CDR3 residues: CASSFLGEGQPQHF. CDR3 DNA: TGTGCCAGCAGCTTCCTAGGGGAGGGCCAGCCCCAGCATTTT.

The rearrangement uses TRBV6-1 and TRBJ2-2; 7 positions match TRBD2. The V gene end was trimmed by 8 bases and the J gene end by 4 bases; junction bases not matched to a gene: 10. Germline V gene sequence: CDR1 MNHNS, CDR2 SASEGT. There are 15 residues in the CDR3. The CDR3 coding sequence is TGTGCCAGCTCCAGGACTAGTCTGGGCACCGGGGAGCTGTTTTTT. As protein: CASSRTSLGTGELFF.

The V gene is TRBV4-3, the J gene TRBJ1-1; tentatively, D is TRBD1 (5 bases). Per the germline V gene, CDR1 is LGHNA and CDR2 is YSLEER. V lost 4 bases, J lost 5 bases, and 11 bases lay in between. CDR3 length: 13 amino acids. CDR3 residues: CASSLRKGTEAFF. Written as DNA, the CDR3 is TGCGCCAGCAGCCTCCGTAAGGGGACTGAAGCTTTCTTT.

The rearrangement uses TRBV7-6 and TRBJ1-1; D is possibly TRBD1 (5 bases). Germline CDR1 is SGHVS and CDR2 is FNYEAQ. V lost 2 bases and J 5 bases, leaving 12 bases between the germline ends. This CDR3 contains 14 residues. This CDR3 reads CASSLIVGGTEAFF. CDR3 DNA sequence: TGTGCCAGCAGCTTAATTGTGGGGGGTACTGAAGCTTTCTTT.

This clone was found a few times. CDR3 in DNA: TGTGCCAGCAACCCAGGGTCTGGAAACACCATATATTTT. This translates into CASNPGSGNTIYF. V usage is TRBV9 and J usage is TRBJ1-3, with D possibly matching TRBD1 (5 bases). V was trimmed by 6 bases and J by 1 base, leaving 8 bases between them. The CDR3 consists of 13 residues. CDR1 SGDLS and CDR2 YYNGEE come from the germline V gene.

This clone was detected only a few times. V usage is TRBV4-2 and J usage is TRBJ1-6, with D perhaps matching TRBD1 (6 bases). Per germline, CDR1 LGHNA and CDR2 YNFKEQ. Trimming shortened V by 0 bases and J by 2 bases, and 8 bases separated the two germline ends. This CDR3 contains 16 residues. The CDR3 DNA is TGTGCCAGCAGCCAAGATCGGACAGCCTATAATTCACCCCTCCACTTT. It codes for CASSQDRTAYNSPLHF.

This chain links TRBV19 with TRBJ1-2; TRBD1 matches 11 bases. V gave up 9 bases and J gave up 3 bases; unmatched junction bases: 3. Germline CDR1 and CDR2: LNHDA and SQIVND (reference sequence). The CDR3 runs to 13 residues. This CDR3 reads CASGTGGDYGYTF. CDR3 in DNA: TGTGCCAGCGGGACAGGGGGTGACTATGGCTACACCTTC. Variable domain in full (rest from reference TRBV19 and TRBJ1-2): DGGITQSPKYLFRKEGQNVTLSCEQNLNHDAMYWYRQDPGQGLRLIYYSQIVNDFQKGDIAEGYSVSREKKESFPLTVTSAQKNPTAFYLCASGTGGDYGYTFGSGTRLTVV.

The table lists this clone with a count of one. This chain links TRBV7-9 with TRBJ1-4; D remains unclear. CDR3 length: 16 residues. V gave up 5 bases and J gave up 0 bases, with 13 bases separating them. CDR1 SEHNR and CDR2 FQNEAQ come from the germline V gene (reference sequence). CDR3 nucleotide sequence: TGTGCCAGCAGCCAAAGGACTGGGGCAACTAATGAAAAACTGTTTTTT. Amino acid sequence: CASSQRTGATNEKLFF.

V gene TRBV9 combines with J gene TRBJ2-1; 9 nucleotides align to TRBD2. CDR1 is SGDLS, CDR2 YYNGEE, per germline. Trimming cost V 0 bases and J 7 bases; bases outside gene matches: 8. The CDR3 is 16 amino acids. The CDR3 loop reads CASSVAGSGGRNEQFF. The CDR3 region has the DNA TGTGCCAGCAGCGTAGCCGGTAGCGGGGGTCGTAATGAGCAGTTCTTC.

V gene TRBV4-3 combines with J gene TRBJ1-3; no definite D call. Trimming pared 0 bases from V and 4 bases from J, leaving 13 bases between. Germline V gene lookup returns CDR1 LGHNA and CDR2 YSLEER. The CDR3 sequence is 16 residues long. The CDR3 nucleotides read TGCGCCAGCAGCCAAGAGGGTGAGGGATCAGGAAACACCATATATTTT. This codes for CASSQEGEGSGNTIYF.

The gene calls are TRBV11-2 and TRBJ1-2, with unresolved D. Germline CDR1 reads SGHAT; CDR2 reads FQNNGV. With 5 bases removed from V and 5 bases from J, the gap between germline ends came to 12 bases. The CDR3 loop spans 13 amino acids. CDR3 sequence: CASSPSVVYGYTF. The CDR3 DNA is TGTGCCAGCAGCCCTTCGGTTGTATATGGCTACACCTTC. Full variable domain (missing parts from reference TRBV11-2 and TRBJ1-2): EAGVAQSPRYKIIEKRQSVAFWCNPISGHATLYWYQQILGQGPKLLIQFQNNGVVDDSQLPKDRFSAERLKGVDSTLKIQPAKLEDSAVYLCASSPSVVYGYTFGSGTRLTVV.

This clone was counted a few times. The chain is built from TRBV4-1 and TRBJ2-1; 7 bases are a match to TRBD2. Germline CDR1 MGHRA, CDR2 YSYEKL. V shed 1 base, J shed 8 bases, and the junction held 11 bases outside the gene matches. This CDR3 spans 16 amino acids. In DNA, the CDR3 is TGCGCCAGCAGCCAAGGGACTAGAACTCCGCCCGATGAGCAGTTCTTC. This gives the protein CASSQGTRTPPDEQFF.

The rearrangement links TRBV15 to TRBJ1-6; D is unresolved. CDR1 LNHNV and CDR2 YYDKDF come from the germline V gene (reference sequence). V gave up 0 bases and J gave up 8 bases, with 8 bases separating them. This CDR3 region has 14 residues. In nucleotides, the CDR3 is TGTGCCACCAGCAGAGATCTGGAGGATTCACCCCTCCACTTT. Translating gives CATSRDLEDSPLHF.

The chain uses TRBV7-9 and TRBJ1-1; D might be TRBD1 (6 bases). V lost 6 bases and J 1 base, leaving 12 bases between the germline ends. The CDR3 loop spans 14 amino acids. Germline V gene data show CDR1 as SEHNR and CDR2 as FQNEAQ (reference sequence). CDR3 in DNA: TGTGCCAGCAGTGAGGGGGTGGAGAACACTGAAGCTTTCTTT. This encodes CASSEGVENTEAFF.

CDR3 DNA sequence: TGTGCCAGCAGCTTAACTCAGGGAAAGTATAATTCACCCCTCCACTTT. Residues: CASSLTQGKYNSPLHF. The V call is TRBV7-6, the J call TRBJ1-6; weak D call: TRBD1 (5 bases). Germline V lookup: CDR1 SGHVS, CDR2 FNYEAQ. V was trimmed by 2 bases and J by 4 bases, leaving 12 bases between them. The length of the CDR3 is 16 residues.

This clone was seen a single time. The rearrangement joins TRBV2 to TRBJ2-1; the D is unclear. Trimming stripped 6 bases from V and 7 bases from J, with 16 bases between. The CDR3 is 14 amino acids. Germline CDR1 is SNHLY and CDR2 is FYNNEI. The CDR3 nucleotides read TGTGCCAGCAGGTATGACGTTAAGACTAATGAGCAGTTCTTC. Translation gives CASRYDVKTNEQFF.

The CDR3 loop is CATSGTNIYGYTF. The CDR3 nucleotides read TGTGCCACCTCCGGGACAAACATCTATGGCTACACCTTC. This rearrangement joins TRBV19 to TRBJ1-2, with D possibly being TRBD1 (6 bases). The CDR3 has 13 residues. Germline-derived CDR1 and CDR2 are LNHDA and SQIVND (reference sequence). Trimming cost V 10 bases and J 4 bases, with 16 bases left between them.

The CDR3 nucleotides read TGTGCCAGCAGCTCCCCCCAGGGGGCGGTTTACGAGCAGTACTTC. Translated, it gives CASSSPQGAVYEQYF. V gene TRBV11-2 combines with J gene TRBJ2-7; 8 bases are shared with TRBD1. CDR3 length: 15 amino acids. J was trimmed by 4 bases and V by 4 bases; bases with no gene match: 9. From germline, CDR1 is SGHAT and CDR2 FQNNGV.

The chain carries TRBV6-1 and TRBJ2-5; 7 bases match TRBD1. The CDR3 is 13 residues long. Germline CDR1 reads MNHNS; CDR2 reads SASEGT. V lost 10 bases and J lost 4; bases outside the gene matches: 9. In DNA, the CDR3 is TGTGCCACCAGACAGGGCCCTCCAGAGACCCAGTACTTC. Its translation: CATRQGPPETQYF.

This chain joins TRBV9 and TRBJ1-6; D might be TRBD1 (5 bases). Per the germline V gene, CDR1 is SGDLS and CDR2 is YYNGEE. V was clipped by 4 bases and J by 14 bases, with 22 bases between them. The CDR3 contains 15 residues. As DNA, the CDR3 is TGTGCCAGCAGCCCAGGTGGCCAAGGGGTTTCGACCCTCCACTTT. Its protein is CASSPGGQGVSTLHF. The whole variable domain, filled in from reference TRBV9 and TRBJ1-6, reads DSGVTQTPKHLITATGQRVTLRCSPRSGDLSVYWYQQSLDQGLQFLIQYYNGEERAKGNILERFSAQQFPDLHSELNLSSLELGDSALYFCASSPGGQGVSTLHFGNGTRLTVT.